A single sample is the source of the 15 T cell receptor beta chains below, sequenced in a study of CD8+CD57+ T cells in acquired aplastic anemia. The template for TCR beta VDJ and CDR3 sequence profiling was genomic DNA. TCRdb independently ran MiXCR on the reads; one entry per CDR3 protein. The sample has 200,000 or so distinct CDR3 sequences, roughly 64% seen once. Input material: sorted CD4+, CD8+, or CD8+CD57+ T cells (not recorded which) from PBMCs. The receptors come from a human donor with severe aplastic anemia or a healthy control (not recorded which).

The chain recombines TRBV20-1 with TRBJ1-3; D perhaps matches TRBD1 (6 bases). CDR3 length: 13 residues. Looked up from germline, CDR1 is DFQATT and CDR2 is SNEGSKA (reference sequence). V shed 6 bases and J shed 2 bases, with 11 bases lying between them. The CDR3 spells CSAYRVAGNTIYF. The CDR3, as DNA: TGCAGTGCCTACAGGGTTGCTGGAAACACCATATATTTT.

This clonotype has a count of ten or more. This clone may be a read error of a much larger clone one base away. The CDR3 DNA follows: TGTGCCAGCAGTTTGGACACCGGGGAGCTGTTTTTT. Protein sequence: CASSLDTGELFF. The chain couples TRBV27 to TRBJ2-2; D unresolved. Between the trimmed V and J ends, which lost 3 bases and 3 bases, there was a span of 2 bases. This CDR3 spans 12 amino acids. Germline V gene sequence: CDR1 MNHEY, CDR2 SMNVEV (reference sequence).

The genes are TRBV12-3 or TRBV12-4 and TRBJ2-5; TRBD1 might be the D (6 bases). This CDR3 has 14 amino acids. The V and J ends lost 5 bases and 3 bases respectively, with 13 bases between them. The CDR3: CASSAFTGKETQYF. CDR3 DNA: TGTGCCAGCAGTGCATTTACAGGGAAAGAGACCCAGTACTTC.

The chain is built from TRBV9 and TRBJ2-3, with 8 bases aligning to TRBD1. The CDR3 has 15 amino acids. CDR1 and CDR2 from the germline V gene are SGDLS and YYNGEE. The trim removed 3 bases at V and 5 bases at J, leaving 8 bases unmatched. Here the CDR3 reads CASSALQGVGDTQYF. For the CDR3, the DNA is TGTGCCAGCAGCGCCCTACAGGGGGTGGGAGATACGCAGTATTTT.

The chain combines TRBV5-1 with TRBJ2-7; the D gene could be TRBD1 or TRBD2 (5 bases each). Germline V gives CDR1 SGHRS, CDR2 YFSETQ. The V and J ends lost 1 base and 6 bases respectively, with 26 bases between them. This CDR3 contains 18 residues. The CDR3 here is CASSLWGSGTGSSGEQYF. DNA of the CDR3: TGCGCCAGCAGCTTGTGGGGGTCTGGGACGGGGTCGTCGGGCGAGCAGTACTTC.

Remarks on this clonotype: Given the absence of the conserved phenylalanine or tryptophan at the CDR3 end, a read error is likely. The V call is TRBV7-2, the J call TRBJ2-1, with D possibly being TRBD2 (5 bases). Germline V gene data show CDR1 as SGHTA and CDR2 as FQGNSA. This CDR3 is built from 13 residues. V was shortened by 2 bases and J by 5 bases, with 7 bases between the two germline ends. CDR3 residues: CASSLRGNNEQFL. The CDR3 coding sequence is TGTGCCAGCAGCTTACGGGGAAACAATGAGCAGTTCCTC.

J is TRBJ1-1 and V is TRBV10-1; no definite D call. This CDR3 comprises 13 residues. The V end was cut by 2 bases, the J end by 2 bases, with 6 bases between. Looked up from germline, CDR1 is WNHNN and CDR2 is SYGVQD (reference sequence). The DNA for the CDR3 is TGCGCCAGCAGTGAGCGTGCAAACACTGAAGCTTTCTTT. It specifies CASSERANTEAFF.

Many counts were recorded for this clonotype. The genes are TRBV7-3 and TRBJ1-1; D unresolved. The CDR3 has 16 amino acids. Germline values: CDR1 SGHTA, CDR2 FQGTGA. V lost 0 bases to trimming and J lost 1 base, with 12 bases between them. CDR3 in amino acids: CASSLTGRMGNTEAFF. The CDR3 region has the DNA TGTGCCAGCAGCTTAACGGGCAGGATGGGGAACACTGAAGCTTTCTTT.

This chain links TRBV29-1 with TRBJ2-3; possible D gene TRBD2, 5 bases. Trimming took 3 bases from V and 3 from J, leaving 13 bases between them. This CDR3 spans 14 amino acids. Germline CDR1 SQVTM, CDR2 ANQGSEA. The CDR3 DNA is TGCAGCGTTGAGGGCCCTAGAGGGACAGATACGCAGTATTTT. It translates to CSVEGPRGTDTQYF.

In DNA form, the CDR3 reads TGTGCCAGCAGCTTGCGCGGCACGGGGGGTTCTGCAGGGGATACGCAGTATTTT. This sequence encodes CASSLRGTGGSAGDTQYF. The chain is built from TRBV7-2 and TRBJ2-3, with TRBD2 matching 7 bases. Germline V gene data show CDR1 as SGHTA and CDR2 as FQGNSA. Trimming at V came to 3 bases and at J to 6 bases, leaving 18 bases not matched to a gene. The CDR3 consists of 18 residues.

The chain recombines TRBV19 with TRBJ1-3, with D possibly matching TRBD1 (5 bases). Germline V gives CDR1 LNHDA, CDR2 SQIVND (reference sequence). The CDR3 extends over 13 amino acids. Trimming took 6 bases from V and 8 from J, leaving 14 bases between them. This CDR3 is CASRRTSGDTIYF. The CDR3 bases are TGTGCCAGTAGGAGGACATCGGGGGACACCATATATTTT.

This clonotype came up a few times. The V gene is TRBV7-9, the J gene TRBJ2-7; 10 bases map to TRBD1. This CDR3 has 14 amino acids. With 3 bases clipped from V and 4 bases from J, the junction kept 3 bases outside the gene matches. The germline V gene encodes CDR1 SEHNR and CDR2 FQNEAQ (reference sequence). CDR3: CASSLWTGGYEQYF. CDR3 in DNA: TGTGCCAGCAGCTTGTGGACAGGGGGTTACGAGCAGTACTTC.

V and J are TRBV7-9 and TRBJ2-5; possibly TRBD1 or TRBD2 for D (5 bases each). V shed 4 bases and J shed 2 bases, with 17 bases lying between them. Looked up from germline, CDR1 is SEHNR and CDR2 is FQNEAQ (reference sequence). The CDR3 is 16 residues long. The DNA of the CDR3 is TGTGCCAGCAGCTGGGGGACCAGAGATAAGCAAGAGACCCAGTACTTC. Amino acid sequence: CASSWGTRDKQETQYF.

The table lists this clonotype with a count of one. V is TRBV7-3 and J is TRBJ2-2, with unresolved D. The CDR3 contains 15 residues. Looked up from germline, CDR1 is SGHTA and CDR2 is FQGTGA. Trimming took off 2 bases at V and 5 bases at J, with 12 bases between the two ends. The CDR3 DNA reads TGTGCCAGCAGCTTAGTTGGCAGCTTGACCGGGGAGCTGTTTTTT. Translation gives CASSLVGSLTGELFF.

The chain couples TRBV25-1 to TRBJ1-3; D remains ambiguous. In germline, CDR1 is MGHDK, CDR2 SYGVNS. The CDR3 has 15 amino acids. Trimming pared 2 bases from V and 0 bases from J, leaving 8 bases between. Written as DNA, the CDR3 is TGTGCCAGCAGTGAAGGTGACCACTCTGGAAACACCATATATTTT. This translates into CASSEGDHSGNTIYF.